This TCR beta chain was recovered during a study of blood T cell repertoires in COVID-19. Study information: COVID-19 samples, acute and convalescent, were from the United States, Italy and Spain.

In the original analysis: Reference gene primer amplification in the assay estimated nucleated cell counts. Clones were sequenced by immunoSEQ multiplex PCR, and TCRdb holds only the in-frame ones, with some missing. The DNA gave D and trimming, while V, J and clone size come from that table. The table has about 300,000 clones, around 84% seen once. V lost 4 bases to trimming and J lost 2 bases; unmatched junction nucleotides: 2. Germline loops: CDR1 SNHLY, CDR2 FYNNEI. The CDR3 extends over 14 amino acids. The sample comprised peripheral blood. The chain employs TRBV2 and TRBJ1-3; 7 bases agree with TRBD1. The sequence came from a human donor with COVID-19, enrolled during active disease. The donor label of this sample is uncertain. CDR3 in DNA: TGTGCCAGCAGTGCACAGGGGCCTGGAAACACCATATATTTT. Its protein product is CASSAQGPGNTIYF.